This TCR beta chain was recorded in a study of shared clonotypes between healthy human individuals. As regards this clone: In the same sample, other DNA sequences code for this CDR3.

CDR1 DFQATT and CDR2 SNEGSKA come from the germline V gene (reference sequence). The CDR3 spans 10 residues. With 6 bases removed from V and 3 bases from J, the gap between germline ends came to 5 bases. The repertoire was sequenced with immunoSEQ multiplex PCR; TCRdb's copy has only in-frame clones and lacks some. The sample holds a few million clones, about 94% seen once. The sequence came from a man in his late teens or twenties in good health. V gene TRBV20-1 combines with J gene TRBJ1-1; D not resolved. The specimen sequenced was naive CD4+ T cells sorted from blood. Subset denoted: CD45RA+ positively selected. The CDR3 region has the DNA TGCAGTGCCTCCGACACTGAAGCTTTCTTT. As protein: CSASDTEAFF.